The 9 T cell receptor beta chains below were found in one sample sequenced in a study of glioma-infiltrating T cells. Using RNA template, CDR3s of TCR alpha and beta were amplified with iRepertoire arm-PCR. MiXCR, applied by TCRdb to the multiplex PCR reads, yields one record per CDR3 protein. The profile shows around 97,000 distinct CDR3 sequences, 29% of them singletons. The source material was glioma tissue, nonneoplastic brain tissue, or PBMCs (not recorded which). The receptors come from a human donor with low-grade glioma or glioblastoma, undergoing nonglioma brain surgery, or in good health (not recorded which).

This clonotype showed up many times. The CDR3 protein is CASSSKGIPSGNTIYF. The CDR3 DNA reads as TGTGCCAGCAGCTCGAAGGGGATCCCCTCTGGAAACACCATATATTTT. J is TRBJ1-3 and V is TRBV7-2; D might be TRBD1 (5 bases). This CDR3 region has 16 residues. V shed 4 bases and J shed 0 bases, with 13 bases lying between them. Germline CDR1 reads SGHTA; CDR2 reads FQGNSA.

Ten or more counts support this clonotype. J is TRBJ2-3 and V is TRBV28; 9 bases map to TRBD2. V dropped 6 bases and J dropped 5; count of bases not matched to a gene: 12. The CDR3 is made up of 16 amino acids. CDR1 and CDR2 from the germline V gene are MDHEN and SYDVKM. CDR3 nucleotides: TGTGCCAGCAGGCCCCCAGGGCGGGGGGGCGGAGATACGCAGTATTTT. Its translation: CASRPPGRGGGDTQYF.

With regard to this clonotype: A much larger clone lies a single base off, so this may be a read error. The CDR3 end shows no conserved phenylalanine or tryptophan, and so a read error is likely. This sequence joins TRBV20-1 and TRBJ2-1; D not resolved. Per germline, CDR1 DFQATT and CDR2 SNEGSKA (reference sequence). The CDR3 loop spans 15 amino acids. V gave up 0 bases and J gave up 6 bases, with 15 bases separating them. CDR3 amino acids: CSARDLDKMLNEQFL. The CDR3 DNA follows: TGCAGTGCTAGAGATCTGGATAAGATGCTCAATGAGCAGTTCCTC.

This clonotype was observed many times. The chain is built from TRBV20-1 and TRBJ1-2; a weak D match, TRBD1 (6 bases). CDR1 is DFQATT, CDR2 SNEGSKA, per germline (reference sequence). The germline V and J ends were trimmed by 4 bases and 6 bases, with 15 bases remaining between them. The CDR3 loop spans 13 amino acids. Here the CDR3 DNA reads TGCAGTGCTACCGACAGGCTTATCAATGGCTACACCTTC. Protein sequence: CSATDRLINGYTF.

For this clonotype: This clone may be a read error of a much larger clone one base away. This chain joins TRBV11-2 and TRBJ2-5; TRBD2 aligns across 8 bases. This CDR3 comprises 17 residues. Looked up from germline, CDR1 is SGHAT and CDR2 is FQNNGV. The V gene end was trimmed by 4 bases and the J gene end by 2 bases; junction bases not matched to a gene: 12. This CDR3 reads CASSSPRLAWEQETQYF. CDR3 in DNA: TGTGCCAGCAGCTCACCACGACTAGCGTGGGAACAAGAGACCCAGTACTTC.

The V gene is TRBV12-3 or TRBV12-4, the J gene TRBJ2-7, with 12 bases lining up with TRBD2. This CDR3 contains 16 residues. Losses at the gene ends were 0 bases for V and 6 bases for J; bases not matched to a gene: 6. As DNA, the CDR3 is TGTGCCAGCAGTTTAGCGCCTAGCGGGGGGGCTTTCGAGCAGTACTTC. Amino acids: CASSLAPSGGAFEQYF.

This clonotype was found a few times. V is TRBV14 and J is TRBJ2-7; possibly TRBD1 for D (6 bases). Trimming took 1 base from V and 0 from J, leaving 7 bases between them. Per germline, CDR1 SGHDN and CDR2 FVKESK. The CDR3 has 14 residues. The CDR3 DNA sequence: TGTGCCAGCAGCCAAGGGACAGCCTCCTACGAGCAGTACTTC. This translates into CASSQGTASYEQYF.

The genes are TRBV5-1 and TRBJ1-6; D unclear. Between the trimmed V and J ends, which lost 5 bases and 7 bases, there was a span of 22 bases. The CDR3 contains 17 residues. Germline CDR1 reads SGHRS; CDR2 reads YFSETQ. The CDR3 DNA is TGCGCCAGCAGTCGCCTGGGGAACAGAGACACGAATTCACCCCTCCACTTT. Protein product: CASSRLGNRDTNSPLHF.

This clonotype showed up just a few times. This sequence joins TRBV4-3 and TRBJ1-5; 7 nucleotides line up with TRBD1. The ends lost 2 bases at V and 4 bases at J; junction bases unmatched: 11. In germline, CDR1 is LGHNA, CDR2 YSLEER. The CDR3 has 17 amino acids. CDR3 sequence reads: CASSQHRGGGTNQPQHF. DNA for the CDR3: TGCGCCAGCAGCCAACACAGGGGAGGGGGTACTAATCAGCCCCAGCATTTT.